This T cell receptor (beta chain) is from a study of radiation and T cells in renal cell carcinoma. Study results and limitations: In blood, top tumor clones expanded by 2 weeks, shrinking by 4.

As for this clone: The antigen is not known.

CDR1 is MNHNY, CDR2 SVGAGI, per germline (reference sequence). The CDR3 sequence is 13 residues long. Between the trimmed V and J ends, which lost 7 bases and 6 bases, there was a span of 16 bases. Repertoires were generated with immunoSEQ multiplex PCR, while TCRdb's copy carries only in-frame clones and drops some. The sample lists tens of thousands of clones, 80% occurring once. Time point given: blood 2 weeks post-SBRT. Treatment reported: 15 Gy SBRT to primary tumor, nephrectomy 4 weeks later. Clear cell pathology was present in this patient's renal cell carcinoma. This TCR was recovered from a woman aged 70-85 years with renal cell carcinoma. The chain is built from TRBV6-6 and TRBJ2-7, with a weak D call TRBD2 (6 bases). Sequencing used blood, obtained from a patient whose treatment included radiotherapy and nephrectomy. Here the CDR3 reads CASTSSGVVEQYF. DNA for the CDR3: TGTGCCAGCACCTCTTCGGGGGTGGTCGAGCAGTACTTC.